The 32 T cell receptor beta chains in this list originate from one sample, sequenced in a study of blood T cells in healthy people across ages. Combining a sample-barcoded 5' primer with a J-beta primer mix, a second PCR ran for roughly 7 to 12 cycles. TCRdb used MiXCR to reprocess the 5' RACE reads, holding one entry per CDR3 protein. The table includes about 810,000 distinct CDR3 sequences, 36% detected once. What was sequenced was blood. The receptors were gathered from a man between 18 and 35 years old in good health.

V and J are TRBV2 and TRBJ2-1, with D unresolved. V gave up 6 bases and J gave up 9 bases, with 12 bases separating them. Germline CDR1 SNHLY, CDR2 FYNNEI. The CDR3 loop spans 12 amino acids. The CDR3 spells CASREHESEQFF. The CDR3 DNA reads TGTGCCAGCAGGGAACACGAGAGTGAGCAGTTCTTC. Together with reference TRBV2 and TRBJ2-1, the CDR3 gives the full variable domain: EPEVTQTPSHQVTQMGQEVILRCVPISNHLYFYWYRQILGQKVEFLVSFYNNEISEKSEIFDDQFSVERPDGSNFTLKIRSTKLEDSAMYFCASREHESEQFFGPGTRLTVL.

The rearrangement uses TRBV29-1 and TRBJ1-5; possibly TRBD1 for D (5 bases). From germline, CDR1 is SQVTM and CDR2 ANQGSEA. Trimming stripped 4 bases from V and 5 bases from J, with 12 bases between. The CDR3 has 13 amino acids. For the CDR3, the DNA is TGCAGCGTTGCGAGGGGACTAGATCAGCCCCAGCATTTT. Its protein is CSVARGLDQPQHF.

In this sample, this clonotype turned up many times. This sequence joins TRBV12-3 or TRBV12-4 and TRBJ2-1, with D unclear. The germline V and J ends were trimmed by 3 bases and 8 bases, with 5 bases remaining between them. The CDR3 runs to 11 residues. The DNA for the CDR3 is TGTGCCAGCAGTTTTGGGGATGAGCAGTTCTTC. Translated: CASSFGDEQFF.

V and J are TRBV20-1 and TRBJ1-1; TRBD1 is a possible D gene (5 bases). Trimming stripped 3 bases from V and 0 bases from J, with 11 bases between. CDR3 length: 14 residues. The germline gives CDR1 DFQATT, CDR2 SNEGSKA (reference sequence). In DNA, the CDR3 is TGCAGTGCTAGTAGCGGCAGGGTGAACACTGAAGCTTTCTTT. Residues: CSASSGRVNTEAFF.

The V call is TRBV20-1, the J call TRBJ2-1, with D possibly matching TRBD2 (5 bases). The V end lost 1 base, the J end lost 3 bases, and 13 bases lay between the germline ends. The CDR3 runs 15 residues. Looked up from germline, CDR1 is DFQATT and CDR2 is SNEGSKA (reference sequence). CDR3 nucleotide sequence: TGCAGTGCTAGAGGGGATGTCCGGGACTACAATGAGCAGTTCTTC. It specifies CSARGDVRDYNEQFF.

This clonotype was seen at least ten times. This chain links TRBV4-1 with TRBJ2-1; the match to TRBD2 covers 8 bases. The CDR3 contains 15 residues. The V and J ends lost 0 bases and 6 bases, in that order; junction bases with no gene match: 4. Germline V gene sequence: CDR1 MGHRA, CDR2 YSYEKL. CDR3 sequence (DNA): TGCGCCAGCAGCCAAGATAGCGGGGCCTTCAATGAGCAGTTCTTC. Protein product: CASSQDSGAFNEQFF.

This clonotype appeared many times. The chain has TRBV10-3 and TRBJ2-4, with D hard to call. The CDR3 consists of 11 residues. The ends were cut back, 10 bases at V and 6 bases at J, with 10 bases in the middle. Per the germline V gene, CDR1 is ENHRY and CDR2 is SYGVKD. The CDR3 coding sequence is TGTGCCAGTGGTCGAGGAAACATTCAGTACTTC. Residues: CASGRGNIQYF.

In DNA form, the CDR3 reads TGTGCCAGCAGCCAGGAGAAGGGCAGCAATCAGCCCCAGCATTTT. It encodes CASSQEKGSNQPQHF. V and J are TRBV4-2 and TRBJ1-5; unclear D gene. V was cut by 3 bases and J by 1 base, with 10 bases left in between. Germline CDR1 is LGHNA and CDR2 is YNFKEQ. The CDR3 has 15 residues.

The V call is TRBV7-6, the J call TRBJ2-1; 8 bases map to TRBD1. The CDR3 runs 15 residues. In germline, CDR1 is SGHVS, CDR2 FNYEAQ. V gave up 1 base and J gave up 10 bases; unmatched junction bases: 9. CDR3 DNA sequence: TGTGCCAGCAGCTTAGGAACAGGGGGTCATTCCGAGCAGTTCTTC. Its translation is CASSLGTGGHSEQFF.

This chain joins TRBV5-5 and TRBJ1-1; D is unresolved. V was trimmed by 3 bases and J by 3 bases, leaving 21 bases between them. Looked up from germline, CDR1 is SGHKS and CDR2 is YYEKEE (reference sequence). The CDR3 is 17 residues long. The CDR3 loop is CASSSIGLVDGDTEAFF. The CDR3 DNA sequence: TGTGCCAGCAGCTCCATCGGGCTCGTCGATGGGGACACTGAAGCTTTCTTT.

V usage is TRBV7-3 and J usage is TRBJ2-5; D not certain. Germline-derived CDR1 and CDR2 are SGHTA and FQGTGA. There are 16 residues in the CDR3. V lost 5 bases, J lost 11 bases, and 27 bases lay in between. Here the CDR3 DNA reads TGTGCCAGCAGCATAGAGGCCGGAGCCGGCTACAATGAGCAGTACTTC. Protein: CASSIEAGAGYNEQYF. Complete variable domain (other parts from reference TRBV7-3 and TRBJ2-5): GAGVSQTPSNKVTEKGKYVELRCDPISGHTALYWYRQSLGQGPEFLIYFQGTGAADDSGLPNDRFFAVRPEGSVSTLKIQRTERGDSAVYLCASSIEAGAGYNEQYFGPGTRLLVL.

The V and J genes are TRBV9 and TRBJ2-1, with 10 bases aligning to TRBD2. Germline V lookup: CDR1 SGDLS, CDR2 YYNGEE. The CDR3 runs 16 residues. J was trimmed by 4 bases and V by 6 bases; bases with no gene match: 10. CDR3 in DNA: TGTGCCAGCAATCCGGCAGCGGGGGGGCTTTACAATGAGCAGTTCTTC. It translates to CASNPAAGGLYNEQFF.

V gene TRBV3-1 combines with J gene TRBJ2-4, with 8 bases fitting TRBD1. With the DNA end fitting TRBJ2-5 better, the J assignment may be wrong. The V gene's germline CDR1 is LGHDT and CDR2 YNNKEL (reference sequence). This CDR3 has 18 residues. Here the CDR3 reads CASSQDPLAGGHQETQYF. DNA of the CDR3: TGTGCCAGCAGCCAAGACCCACTGGCAGGGGGCCACCAAGAGACCCAGTACTTC.

The CDR3 sequence is CASRGLGRDKRDIQYF. Written as DNA, the CDR3 is TGTGCCAGCAGGGGACTGGGGAGGGACAAAAGAGACATTCAGTACTTC. The chain employs TRBV11-2 and TRBJ2-4; TRBD2 is a possible D gene (7 bases). Germline CDR1 reads SGHAT; CDR2 reads FQNNGV. V lost 6 bases to trimming and J lost 8 bases, with 23 bases between them. This CDR3 is built from 16 residues.

The chain employs TRBV20-1 and TRBJ1-2; 10 bases match TRBD1. Germline V gene lookup returns CDR1 DFQATT and CDR2 SNEGSKA (reference sequence). The CDR3 contains 17 residues. The DNA for the CDR3 is TGCCAGGCGTTTCTAGGGACAGGGGTATCTCTTCTAGTTGGCTACACCTTC. It translates to CQAFLGTGVSLLVGYTF.

For this clonotype: A read error may explain this, as a much larger clone is one base away. This chain connects TRBV14 to TRBJ2-7; possibly TRBD2 for D (6 bases). V dropped 4 bases and J dropped 5 bases, with 15 bases sitting between them. Looked up from germline, CDR1 is SGHDN and CDR2 is FVKESK. This CDR3 is built from 14 residues. The CDR3 DNA sequence: TGTGCCAGCAGCCCAATGACTAGTATCCACGAGCAGTACTTC. Its translation is CASSPMTSIHEQYF. The full variable domain, in which reference TRBV14 and TRBJ2-7 provide the parts outside the CDR3, is EAGVTQFPSHSVIEKGQTVTLRCDPISGHDNLYWYRRVMGKEIKFLLHFVKESKQDESGMPNNRFLAERTGGTYSTLKVQPAELEDSGVYFCASSPMTSIHEQYFGPGTRLTVT.

The chain has TRBV20-1 and TRBJ2-1; the D is unclear. V lost 5 bases to trimming and J lost 10 bases, with 12 bases between them. The CDR3 runs to 11 residues. Germline values: CDR1 DFQATT, CDR2 SNEGSKA (reference sequence). CDR3 sequence (DNA): TGCAGTGCTTGGAGATCGTCCGAGCAGTTCTTC. Translated: CSAWRSSEQFF.

This clonotype has a handful of counts. The chain has TRBV7-2 and TRBJ1-4; 10 nucleotides line up with TRBD1. The ends lost 4 bases at V and 6 bases at J; junction bases unmatched: 11. Looked up from germline, CDR1 is SGHTA and CDR2 is FQGNSA. The CDR3 extends over 17 amino acids. CDR3 nucleotide sequence: TGTGCCAGCAGCTCATTGGACAGGGGGGCGTTTTATGAAAAACTGTTTTTT. Protein: CASSSLDRGAFYEKLFF.

This clonotype occurred a few times. The chain combines TRBV6-2 or TRBV6-3 with TRBJ2-7; D perhaps matches TRBD1 (6 bases). In germline, CDR1 is MNHEY, CDR2 SVGEGT. The V end lost 6 bases, the J end lost 6 bases, and 15 bases lay between the germline ends. This CDR3 is 13 amino acids long. In nucleotides, the CDR3 is TGTGCCAGCAGACCAGGGGAATCGGGCGAGCAGTACTTC. Its protein is CASRPGESGEQYF.

In regard to this clonotype: A clone one base away is much larger, so this may be a read error. The chain has TRBV7-9 and TRBJ2-1; D possibly corresponds to TRBD1 (6 bases). Trimming pared 1 base from V and 6 bases from J, leaving 16 bases between. CDR3 length: 16 amino acids. Germline loops: CDR1 SEHNR, CDR2 FQNEAQ (reference sequence). The CDR3 region is CASSLVVGAHSNEQFF. DNA for the CDR3: TGTGCCAGCAGCTTAGTAGTGGGGGCACACTCCAATGAGCAGTTCTTC.

This chain links TRBV28 with TRBJ2-7; a weak D match, TRBD2 (6 bases). The ends were cut back, 5 bases at V and 7 bases at J, with 15 bases in the middle. CDR1 is MDHEN and CDR2 is SYDVKM in the germline V gene. The CDR3 is made up of 13 amino acids. This CDR3 reads CASSPVAAGEQYF. DNA for the CDR3: TGTGCCAGCAGTCCCGTCGCTGCGGGGGAGCAGTACTTC.

J is TRBJ1-2 and V is TRBV7-2, with D tentatively TRBD1 (5 bases). This CDR3 is built from 13 residues. Germline V gene data show CDR1 as SGHTA and CDR2 as FQGNSA. Trimming removed 5 bases at V and 6 bases at J, with 13 bases between. This CDR3 reads CASSRGDGDGYTF. CDR3 nucleotide sequence: TGTGCCAGCAGCCGAGGGGACGGGGATGGCTACACCTTC.

The chain combines TRBV20-1 with TRBJ1-2, with TRBD1 matching 7 bases. This CDR3 is built from 13 residues. V shed 6 bases, J shed 5 bases, and the junction held 9 bases outside the gene matches. Germline loops: CDR1 DFQATT, CDR2 SNEGSKA (reference sequence). CDR3 residues: CSAPTGVPYGYTF. The CDR3 nucleotides are TGCAGTGCGCCCACAGGGGTTCCATATGGCTACACCTTC.

As to this clonotype: A read error may account for a junction end that differs from germline. This chain links TRBV28 with TRBJ1-2; D remains ambiguous. The CDR3 contains 11 residues. The V gene's germline CDR1 is MDHEN and CDR2 SYDVKM. Here the CDR3 reads CATDGRYGYTF. CDR3 bases: TGCGCCACGGACGGCCGATATGGCTACACCTTC.

For this clonotype: A much bigger clone sits one base away, suggesting this may be a read error. The chain has TRBV12-3 or TRBV12-4 and TRBJ1-2; no definite D call. The length of the CDR3 is 11 residues. The CDR3 DNA reads TGTGCCAGCTCCGGACGGTATGGCCACACCTTC. This codes for CASSGRYGHTF.

This clonotype has just a few counts. The gene calls are TRBV7-9 and TRBJ1-1; D gene ambiguous. This CDR3 region has 15 residues. With 1 base removed from V and 1 base from J, the gap between germline ends came to 10 bases. The V gene's germline CDR1 is SEHNR and CDR2 FQNEAQ (reference sequence). CDR3 bases: TGTGCCAGCAGCTTAGGACGAGGCAAGAACACTGAAGCTTTCTTT. It encodes CASSLGRGKNTEAFF.

This clonotype was counted ten times or more. This chain joins TRBV4-3 and TRBJ2-7, with 9 positions matching TRBD1. The V segment lost 2 bases and the J segment 2 bases; nucleotides outside the gene matches: 7. CDR1 LGHNA and CDR2 YSLEER come from the germline V gene. This CDR3 has 16 amino acids. CDR3 region: CASSQRAGTGTYEQYF. CDR3 nucleotide sequence: TGCGCCAGCAGCCAACGGGCCGGGACAGGGACCTACGAGCAGTACTTC.

This chain connects TRBV6-1 to TRBJ1-1; no clear D gene. Germline V gene lookup returns CDR1 MNHNS and CDR2 SASEGT. CDR3 size: 13 residues. The germline V and J ends were trimmed by 6 bases and 3 bases, with 11 bases remaining between them. CDR3 loop: CASRITSYTEAFF. Written as DNA, the CDR3 is TGTGCCAGCAGGATAACTAGTTACACTGAAGCTTTCTTT.

This clonotype has more than one count but fewer than ten. This chain uses TRBV3-1 with TRBJ2-3, with TRBD1 matching 10 bases. Looked up from germline, CDR1 is LGHDT and CDR2 is YNNKEL (reference sequence). The CDR3 is 16 residues long. V dropped 4 bases and J dropped 4; count of bases not matched to a gene: 8. The CDR3 here is CASSRWGQGRSDTQYF. The DNA for the CDR3 is TGTGCCAGCAGCCGCTGGGGACAGGGGAGATCAGATACGCAGTATTTT.

The rearrangement uses TRBV7-3 and TRBJ2-3; TRBD1 aligns across 7 bases. Germline lookup yields CDR1 SGHTA and CDR2 FQGTGA. After removal of 2 bases from V and 5 bases from J, the junction contained 4 bases not matched to a gene. This CDR3 contains 14 residues. The CDR3 region has the DNA TGTGCCAGCAGCTTACAGGGGGTGGGAGATACGCAGTATTTT. Its protein is CASSLQGVGDTQYF.

This clonotype has just a few counts. The chain joins TRBV5-1 to TRBJ2-7; D call uncertain. The V end was cut by 0 bases, the J end by 7 bases, with 14 bases between. Per germline, CDR1 SGHRS and CDR2 YFSETQ. The CDR3 sequence is 14 residues long. In DNA, the CDR3 is TGCGCCAGCAGCTTGGAGGGTACCTACAATGAGCAGTACTTC. It encodes CASSLEGTYNEQYF.

This clonotype occurred once. The rearrangement uses TRBV20-1 and TRBJ2-7, with 10 positions matching TRBD2. V dropped 6 bases and J dropped 3; count of bases not matched to a gene: 8. Germline CDR1 and CDR2: DFQATT and SNEGSKA (reference sequence). CDR3 length: 14 amino acids. CDR3 residues: CSALNSGGNYEQYF. In DNA form, the CDR3 reads TGCAGTGCCCTCAATAGCGGGGGGAACTACGAGCAGTACTTC.